This TCR beta chain was observed in a study of T cells in narcolepsy. Across the whole study: Donors had narcolepsy type 1 or type 2, or were healthy controls.

Study-wide results and limits: Autoreactive HCRT-specific and TRIB2-specific clonotypes were marked in same-patient CSF-versus-blood CD4+ comparisons. In some patient and control memory CD4+ samples, autoreactive clones were absent. Healthy controls reportedly lacked the autoreactive clonotypes serially found in patients' blood.

A word on this clone: Its target is unknown.

Germline loops: CDR1 SGHRS, CDR2 YFSETQ. This CDR3 region has 15 residues. The V end lost 0 bases, the J end lost 6 bases, and 13 bases lay between the germline ends. TCRdb keeps only in-frame clones here, not all; method: immunoSEQ multiplex PCR. The table has about 35,000 clones, around 84% seen once. The chain joins TRBV5-1 to TRBJ2-1, with D unclear. What was sequenced was memory (CD45RA-) CD4+ T cells from blood. The receptor's source is a human donor in good health. The CDR3 nucleotides are TGCGCCAGCAGCTTGGGGGCCCCCAGAGGCAATGAGCAGTTCTTC. Protein: CASSLGAPRGNEQFF.